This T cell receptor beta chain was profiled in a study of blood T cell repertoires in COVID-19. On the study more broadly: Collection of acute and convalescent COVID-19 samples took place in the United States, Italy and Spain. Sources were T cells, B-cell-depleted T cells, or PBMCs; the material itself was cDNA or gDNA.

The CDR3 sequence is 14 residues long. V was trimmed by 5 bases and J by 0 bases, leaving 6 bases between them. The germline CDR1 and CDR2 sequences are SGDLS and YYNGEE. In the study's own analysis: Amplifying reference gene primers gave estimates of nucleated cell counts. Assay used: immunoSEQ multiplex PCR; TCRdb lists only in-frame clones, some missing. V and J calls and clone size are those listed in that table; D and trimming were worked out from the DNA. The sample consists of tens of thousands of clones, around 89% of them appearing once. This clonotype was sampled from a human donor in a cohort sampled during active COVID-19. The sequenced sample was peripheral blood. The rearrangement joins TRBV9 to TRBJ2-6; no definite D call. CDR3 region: CASRAFSGANVLTF. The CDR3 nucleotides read TGTGCCAGCAGGGCTTTCTCTGGGGCCAACGTCCTGACTTTC.